This T cell receptor (beta chain) was recorded in a study of blood T cell repertoires in COVID-19. The CDR3 contains 14 residues. Trimming removed 4 bases at V and 5 bases at J, with 12 bases between. Germline V gene lookup returns CDR1 SGHTA and CDR2 FQGNSA. As processed by the authors: Reference gene primer amplification in the assay estimated nucleated cell counts. The protocol was immunoSEQ multiplex PCR, while the TCRdb copy is restricted to in-frame clones and leaves out a portion. V, J and clone size reflect that table, while D and trimming were determined from the DNA. Of around 31,000 clones listed, roughly 88% are singletons. Seattle patients were enrolled while actively infected and followed longitudinally.

The sample comprised peripheral blood. This chain joins TRBV7-2 and TRBJ1-3; D ambiguous. The clonotype originates from a man between 60 and 70 years old with COVID-19, enrolled during active disease. CDR3 loop: CASSSREGRNTIYF. CDR3 DNA sequence: TGTGCCAGCAGCTCCCGGGAGGGTAGAAACACCATATATTTT.